This T cell receptor (beta chain) stems from a study of blood T cell repertoires in COVID-19. With 6 bases removed from V and 4 bases from J, the gap between germline ends came to 13 bases. Germline V gene data show CDR1 as MDHEN and CDR2 as SYDVKM. The length of the CDR3 is 14 residues. In the authors' methods: Estimation of nucleated cell counts was performed using reference gene primer amplification. TCRdb keeps only in-frame clones here, not all; method: immunoSEQ multiplex PCR. Clone size and V and J calls were adopted from that table, with D and trimming inferred from the DNA. The table shows approximately 240,000 clones, with roughly 90% occurring only once.

The sequenced sample was peripheral blood. The TCR originated in a woman in her forties who had recovered from COVID-19. This rearrangement joins TRBV28 to TRBJ1-5; D perhaps matches TRBD1 (6 bases). In DNA form, the CDR3 reads TGTGCCAGCAGGCAGGACAGCATAAATCAGCCCCAGCATTTT. It is translated as CASRQDSINQPQHF.